This TCR beta chain was documented in a study of blood T cell repertoires in COVID-19. Study overall: Material from acute and convalescent COVID-19 was sourced from the United States, Italy and Spain. Sources were T cells, B-cell-depleted T cells, or PBMCs; the material itself was cDNA or gDNA.

Authors' methods: Reference gene primer amplification gave nucleated cell count estimates. The protocol was immunoSEQ multiplex PCR, while the TCRdb copy is restricted to in-frame clones and leaves out a portion. V, J and clone size reflect that table, while D and trimming were determined from the DNA. The table has some 78,000 clones, less than 95% seen once. This CDR3 region has 16 residues. In germline, CDR1 is SGHAT, CDR2 FQNNGV. V was pared by 7 bases and J by 2 bases, with 19 bases between. The clonotype was recovered from a woman in her forties or fifties in a cohort sampled during active COVID-19. The V and J genes are TRBV11-2 and TRBJ2-3; D perhaps matches TRBD2 (6 bases). Sample: peripheral blood. CDR3 protein: CASTRTRGLNTDTQYF. The CDR3 DNA reads as TGTGCCAGCACCCGAACCCGGGGACTCAACACAGATACGCAGTATTTT.